A single sample is the source of the 20 T cell receptor beta chains below, sequenced in a study of OX40 agonist ivuxolimab in advanced cancers. The assay was immunoSEQ multiplex PCR, and TCRdb's table has in-frame clones only and misses some. The profile covers 20,000 or so clones, with 65% to 90% appearing a single time and approximately 3.1% taken by the ten largest. The sequenced sample was CD4+ or CD8+ T cells sorted from blood, obtained in a trial of the OX40 agonist ivuxolimab. Every receptor here comes from an adult with an advanced solid tumor such as melanoma, head and neck, liver or kidney cancer.

The chain is built from TRBV27 and TRBJ2-1; D tentatively fits TRBD1 or TRBD2 (5 bases each). Trimming left V 5 bases short and J 0 bases short, with 8 bases between. The CDR3 spans 14 residues. The V gene's germline CDR1 is MNHEY and CDR2 SMNVEV (reference sequence). CDR3 residues: CASSPGSSYNEQFF. CDR3 DNA: TGTGCCAGCAGTCCAGGGAGCTCCTACAATGAGCAGTTCTTC.

V is TRBV6-1 and J is TRBJ2-1; D is undetermined. The CDR3 is 13 amino acids. From germline, CDR1 is MNHNS and CDR2 SASEGT. V lost 2 bases and J lost 9, with 11 bases in between. The CDR3, as DNA: TGTGCCAGCAGTGAACAAGGCTTTGGTGAGCAGTTCTTC. This sequence encodes CASSEQGFGEQFF.

This chain links TRBV7-2 with TRBJ2-7; TRBD2 matches 11 bases. Germline-derived CDR1 and CDR2 are SGHTA and FQGNSA. The V gene end was trimmed by 3 bases and the J gene end by 2 bases; junction bases not matched to a gene: 3. This CDR3 is built from 15 residues. The CDR3 sequence: CASSLGLAVTYEQYF. In nucleotides, the CDR3 is TGTGCCAGCAGCTTGGGACTAGCGGTAACCTACGAGCAGTACTTC.

The chain employs TRBV5-4 and TRBJ2-7; 7 nucleotides align to TRBD2. CDR1 and CDR2 (germline): SGHNT, YYREEE (reference sequence). V lost 0 bases, J lost 5 bases, and 5 bases stayed unmatched. This CDR3 is built from 14 residues. The CDR3 sequence: CASSLDGGNNEQYF. The CDR3 region has the DNA TGTGCCAGCAGCTTGGACGGGGGGAACAACGAGCAGTACTTC.

This chain uses TRBV7-2 with TRBJ1-5, with 12 positions matching TRBD1. J lost 6 bases, V lost 5 bases, and 5 bases had no gene match. The CDR3 contains 15 residues. Per the germline V gene, CDR1 is SGHTA and CDR2 is FQGNSA. Written as DNA, the CDR3 is TGTGCCAGCAGCAGGGACAGGGGGCAGGTTCAGCCCCAGCATTTT. Residues: CASSRDRGQVQPQHF.

A remark on this clone: The sample contains more than one DNA sequence encoding this CDR3. V and J are TRBV7-2 and TRBJ2-5, with D possibly TRBD1 on 5 matching bases. The CDR3 has 14 amino acids. V was cut by 3 bases and J by 2 bases, with 10 bases left in between. Looked up from germline, CDR1 is SGHTA and CDR2 is FQGNSA. CDR3 residues: CASSFQTGQETQYF. As DNA, the CDR3 is TGTGCCAGCAGCTTTCAAACAGGTCAAGAGACCCAGTACTTC.

The chain joins TRBV6-6 to TRBJ2-7; weak D call: TRBD2 (5 bases). Between the trimmed V and J ends, which lost 6 bases and 5 bases, there was a span of 20 bases. The CDR3 sequence is 15 residues long. Germline V gives CDR1 MNHNY, CDR2 SVGAGI (reference sequence). The CDR3 DNA reads TGTGCCAGCAGAACCCTAGGGCGGGTTAAGGACGAGCAGTACTTC. This encodes CASRTLGRVKDEQYF.

V is TRBV29-1 and J is TRBJ2-7; 7 bases map to TRBD1. Germline CDR1 reads SQVTM; CDR2 reads ANQGSEA. CDR3 size: 14 residues. V shed 5 bases, J shed 6 bases, and the junction held 13 bases outside the gene matches. CDR3 coding DNA: TGCAGCGTTCGTCTTGACAGGGCTGGCGGCGAGCAGTACTTC. Protein sequence: CSVRLDRAGGEQYF.

The V gene is TRBV27, the J gene TRBJ1-2; no definite D call. V lost 2 bases and J 3 bases, leaving 7 bases between the germline ends. Per germline, CDR1 MNHEY and CDR2 SMNVEV (reference sequence). The CDR3 loop spans 13 amino acids. For the CDR3, the DNA is TGTGCCAGCAGTTTAAAAAGCTACTATGGCTACACCTTC. Protein: CASSLKSYYGYTF.

This chain links TRBV7-8 with TRBJ1-4; D unresolved. The germline V gene encodes CDR1 SGHVS and CDR2 FQNEAQ. The CDR3 loop spans 16 amino acids. Trimming removed 5 bases at V and 0 bases at J, with 13 bases between. The CDR3 DNA reads as TGTGCCAGCAGCCCCCGGAGGGTAACAACTAATGAAAAACTGTTTTTT. Translation gives CASSPRRVTTNEKLFF.

This clone was seen more than once but under ten times. For the CDR3, the DNA is TGTGCCAGCAGCCCCAACTCCGGGGGGGAAGTCGGGACCCAGTACTTC. Translation: CASSPNSGGEVGTQYF. The J gene is TRBJ2-5, the V gene TRBV11-3, with 8 bases matching TRBD2. V shed 5 bases, J shed 7 bases, and the junction held 15 bases outside the gene matches. Per the germline V gene, CDR1 is SGHNT and CDR2 is YENEEA. This CDR3 comprises 16 residues.

The chain uses TRBV4-3 and TRBJ2-7, with D maybe TRBD2 (5 bases). The germline V and J ends were trimmed by 0 bases and 8 bases, with 17 bases remaining between them. Germline assignment: CDR1 LGHNA and CDR2 YSLEER. The CDR3 consists of 15 residues. CDR3 residues: CASSQERTGFWKQYF. Written as DNA, the CDR3 is TGCGCCAGCAGCCAAGAAAGGACGGGGTTCTGGAAGCAGTACTTC.

This clone was counted only a few times. This sequence joins TRBV18 and TRBJ2-3; maybe TRBD2 (7 bases). V gave up 6 bases and J gave up 2 bases, with 18 bases separating them. The CDR3 totals 16 residues. CDR1 and CDR2 from the germline V gene are KGHSH and LQKENI. The CDR3: CASSRGLADITDTQYF. The CDR3 coding sequence is TGTGCCAGCTCCCGGGGGCTAGCGGACATCACAGATACGCAGTATTTT.

The V call is TRBV4-1, the J call TRBJ1-2, with TRBD1 matching 8 bases. Germline V gene data show CDR1 as MGHRA and CDR2 as YSYEKL. This CDR3 region has 18 residues. V lost 4 bases to trimming and J lost 8 bases; unmatched junction nucleotides: 21. CDR3 region: CASSLYVPPVQGAGGYTF. CDR3 bases: TGCGCCAGCAGCCTTTACGTCCCTCCGGTTCAGGGGGCGGGAGGCTACACCTTC.

V is TRBV28 and J is TRBJ1-4; D gene uncertain. This CDR3 has 12 amino acids. Trimming removed 3 bases from V and 8 bases from J, with 7 bases in between. Germline assignment: CDR1 MDHEN and CDR2 SYDVKM. The CDR3 sequence: CASSLSGEKLFF. In DNA form, the CDR3 reads TGTGCCAGCAGTTTGTCCGGGGAAAAACTGTTTTTT. Full variable domain (missing parts from reference TRBV28 and TRBJ1-4): DVKVTQSSRYLVKRTGEKVFLECVQDMDHENMFWYRQDPGLGLRLIYFSYDVKMKEKGDIPEGYSVSREKKERFSLILESASTNQTSMYLCASSLSGEKLFFGSGTQLSVL.

The chain combines TRBV2 with TRBJ1-5, with 9 bases fitting TRBD1. The CDR3 spans 15 residues. Germline V gives CDR1 SNHLY, CDR2 FYNNEI. V dropped 2 bases and J dropped 7; count of bases not matched to a gene: 6. DNA of the CDR3: TGTGCCAGCAGTGAACGACAGGGGGTACGGCAGCCCCAGCATTTT. It translates to CASSERQGVRQPQHF.

The V gene is TRBV7-3, the J gene TRBJ2-6, with 9 bases identical to TRBD1. V was clipped by 1 base and J by 0 bases; unmatched bases: 4. The CDR3 consists of 18 residues. From germline, CDR1 is SGHTA and CDR2 FQGTGA. The DNA of the CDR3 is TGTGCCAGCAGCTTAAGGGGGACAGGGACCTCTGGGGCCAACGTCCTGACTTTC. This sequence encodes CASSLRGTGTSGANVLTF.

V gene TRBV4-3 combines with J gene TRBJ1-1, with TRBD1 identical over 7 bases. This CDR3 region has 15 residues. Germline CDR1 and CDR2: LGHNA and YSLEER. The V gene end was trimmed by 1 base and the J gene end by 4 bases; junction bases not matched to a gene: 6. The CDR3 loop is CASSQGAGGGTEAFF. The CDR3 nucleotides read TGCGCCAGCAGCCAAGGGGCAGGGGGGGGCACTGAAGCTTTCTTT.

This clone was observed a handful of times. The rearrangement uses TRBV4-2 and TRBJ2-1; TRBD2 matches at 10 bases. The J segment lost 0 bases and the V segment lost 1 base, leaving 12 bases of the junction unmatched. Germline V gene lookup returns CDR1 LGHNA and CDR2 YNFKEQ. This CDR3 contains 20 residues. The CDR3 DNA follows: TGTGCCAGCAGCCAAGTTGCGGGCCTAGCGGGAGAGAGCTCCTACAATGAGCAGTTCTTC. As protein: CASSQVAGLAGESSYNEQFF.

This chain connects TRBV28 to TRBJ2-5, with 8 bases that match TRBD2. The CDR3 spans 14 residues. V shed 6 bases and J 2 bases; nucleotides not matched to a gene: 5. The germline V gene encodes CDR1 MDHEN and CDR2 SYDVKM. The DNA for the CDR3 is TGTGCCAGCAGCCTGACTAGCGCACAAGAGACCCAGTACTTC. It is translated as CASSLTSAQETQYF.